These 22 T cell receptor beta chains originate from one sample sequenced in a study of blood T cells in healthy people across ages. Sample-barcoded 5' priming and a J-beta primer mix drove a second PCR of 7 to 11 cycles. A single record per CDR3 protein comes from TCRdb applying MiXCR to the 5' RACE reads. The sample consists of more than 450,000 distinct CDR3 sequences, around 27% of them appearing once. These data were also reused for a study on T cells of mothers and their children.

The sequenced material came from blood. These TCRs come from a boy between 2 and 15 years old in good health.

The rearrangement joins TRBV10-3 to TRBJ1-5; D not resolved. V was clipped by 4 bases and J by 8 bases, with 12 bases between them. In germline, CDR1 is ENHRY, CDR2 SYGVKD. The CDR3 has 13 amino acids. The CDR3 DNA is TGTGCCATCAGTGGTCAGGCAGTTGAGCCCCAGCATTTT. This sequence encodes CAISGQAVEPQHF.

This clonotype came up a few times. The CDR3 region is CSVEDVSLADQETQYF. The DNA for the CDR3 is TGCAGCGTTGAAGATGTTTCACTAGCGGACCAAGAGACCCAGTACTTC. The V gene is TRBV29-1, the J gene TRBJ2-5; 8 nucleotides match TRBD2. Per the germline V gene, CDR1 is SQVTM and CDR2 is ANQGSEA. This CDR3 spans 16 amino acids. The J segment lost 0 bases and the V segment lost 0 bases, leaving 6 bases of the junction unmatched.

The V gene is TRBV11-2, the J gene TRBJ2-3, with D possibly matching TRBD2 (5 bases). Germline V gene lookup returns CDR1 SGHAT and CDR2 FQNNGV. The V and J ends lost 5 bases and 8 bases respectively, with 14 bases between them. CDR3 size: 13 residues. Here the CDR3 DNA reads TGTGCCAGCAGCGCGGGCGCACAAGTTACGCAGTATTTT. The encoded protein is CASSAGAQVTQYF. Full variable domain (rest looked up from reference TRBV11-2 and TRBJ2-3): EAGVAQSPRYKIIEKRQSVAFWCNPISGHATLYWYQQILGQGPKLLIQFQNNGVVDDSQLPKDRFSAERLKGVDSTLKIQPAKLEDSAVYLCASSAGAQVTQYFGPGTRLTVL.

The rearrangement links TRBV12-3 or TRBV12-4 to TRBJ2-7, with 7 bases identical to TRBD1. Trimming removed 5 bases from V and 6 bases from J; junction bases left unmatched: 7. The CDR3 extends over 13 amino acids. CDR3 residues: CASSPLQGSEQYF. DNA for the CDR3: TGTGCCAGCAGTCCCTTACAGGGGAGCGAGCAGTACTTC.

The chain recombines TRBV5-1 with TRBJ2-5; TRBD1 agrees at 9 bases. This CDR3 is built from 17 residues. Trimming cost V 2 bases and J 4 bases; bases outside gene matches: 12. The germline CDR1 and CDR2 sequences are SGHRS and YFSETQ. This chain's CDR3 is CASSFGIDRGGRETQYF. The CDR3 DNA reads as TGCGCCAGCAGCTTCGGAATAGACAGGGGGGGAAGAGAGACCCAGTACTTC.

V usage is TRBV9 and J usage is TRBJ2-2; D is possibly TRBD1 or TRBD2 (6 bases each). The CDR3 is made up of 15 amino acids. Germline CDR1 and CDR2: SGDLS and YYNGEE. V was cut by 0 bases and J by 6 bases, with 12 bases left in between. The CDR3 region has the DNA TGTGCCAGCAGCGTAGACCCCGGGGGCTCCGGGGAGCTGTTTTTT. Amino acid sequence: CASSVDPGGSGELFF.

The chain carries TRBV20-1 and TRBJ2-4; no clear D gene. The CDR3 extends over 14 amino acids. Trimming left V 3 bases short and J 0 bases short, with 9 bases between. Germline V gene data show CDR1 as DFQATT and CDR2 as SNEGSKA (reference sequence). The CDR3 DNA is TGCAGTGCTAGGCTGGCGGTAGCCAAAAACATTCAGTACTTC. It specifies CSARLAVAKNIQYF.

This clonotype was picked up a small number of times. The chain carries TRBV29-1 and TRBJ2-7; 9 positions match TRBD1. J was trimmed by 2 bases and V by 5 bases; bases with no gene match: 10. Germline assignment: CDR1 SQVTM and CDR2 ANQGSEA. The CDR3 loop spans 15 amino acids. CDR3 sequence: CSVSRGRDRAYEQYF. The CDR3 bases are TGCAGCGTTTCAAGGGGACGGGACAGGGCCTACGAGCAGTACTTC.

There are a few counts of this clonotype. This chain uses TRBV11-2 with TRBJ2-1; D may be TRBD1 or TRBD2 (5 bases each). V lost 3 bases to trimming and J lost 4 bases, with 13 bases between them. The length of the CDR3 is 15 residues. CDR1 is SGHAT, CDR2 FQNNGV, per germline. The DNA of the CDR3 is TGTGCCAGCAGCTTCCCAACGGGGCATTACAATGAGCAGTTCTTC. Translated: CASSFPTGHYNEQFF. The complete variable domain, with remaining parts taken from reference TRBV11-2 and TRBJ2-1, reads EAGVAQSPRYKIIEKRQSVAFWCNPISGHATLYWYQQILGQGPKLLIQFQNNGVVDDSQLPKDRFSAERLKGVDSTLKIQPAKLEDSAVYLCASSFPTGHYNEQFFGPGTRLTVL.

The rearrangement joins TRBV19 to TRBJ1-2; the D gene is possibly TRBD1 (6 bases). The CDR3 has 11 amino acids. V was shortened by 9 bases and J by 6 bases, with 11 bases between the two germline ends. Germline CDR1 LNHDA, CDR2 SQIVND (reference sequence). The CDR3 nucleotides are TGTGCCAGCGGGACAACCGATGGCTACACCTTC. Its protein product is CASGTTDGYTF.

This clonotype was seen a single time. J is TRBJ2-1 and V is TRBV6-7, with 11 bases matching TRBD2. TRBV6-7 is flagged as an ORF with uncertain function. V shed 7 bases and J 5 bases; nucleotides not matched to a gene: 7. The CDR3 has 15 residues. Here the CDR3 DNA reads TGTGCCAGCATCAATACTAGCGGGAGAGACAATGAGCAGTTCTTC. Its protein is CASINTSGRDNEQFF.

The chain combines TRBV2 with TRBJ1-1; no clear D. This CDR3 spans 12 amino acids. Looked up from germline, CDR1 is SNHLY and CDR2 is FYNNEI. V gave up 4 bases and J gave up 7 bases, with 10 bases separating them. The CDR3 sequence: CASSGGRLEAFF. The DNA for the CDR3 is TGTGCCAGCAGTGGAGGACGGCTTGAAGCTTTCTTT.

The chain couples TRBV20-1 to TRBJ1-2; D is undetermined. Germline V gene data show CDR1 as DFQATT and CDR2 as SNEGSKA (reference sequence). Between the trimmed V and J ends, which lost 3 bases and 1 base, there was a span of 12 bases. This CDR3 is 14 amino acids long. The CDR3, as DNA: TGCAGTGCTAGGAGAAATGGGGATAACTATGGCTACACCTTC. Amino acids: CSARRNGDNYGYTF.

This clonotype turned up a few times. CDR3 nucleotide sequence: TGTGCCAGCAGCAGGACTAGCGGGGGGTCTACAGATACGCAGTATTTT. It is translated as CASSRTSGGSTDTQYF. The chain combines TRBV7-9 with TRBJ2-3, with 14 bases aligning to TRBD2. The V segment lost 5 bases and the J segment 3 bases; nucleotides outside the gene matches: 4. CDR1 is SEHNR, CDR2 FQNEAQ, per germline (reference sequence). The CDR3 sequence is 16 residues long.

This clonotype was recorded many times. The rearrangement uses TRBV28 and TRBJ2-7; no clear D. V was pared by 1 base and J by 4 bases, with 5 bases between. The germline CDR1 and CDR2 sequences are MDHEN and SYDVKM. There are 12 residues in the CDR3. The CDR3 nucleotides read TGTGCCAGCAGTTTATACGAGTACGAGCAGTACTTC. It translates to CASSLYEYEQYF. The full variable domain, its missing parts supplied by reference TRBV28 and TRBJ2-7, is DVKVTQSSRYLVKRTGEKVFLECVQDMDHENMFWYRQDPGLGLRLIYFSYDVKMKEKGDIPEGYSVSREKKERFSLILESASTNQTSMYLCASSLYEYEQYFGPGTRLTVT.

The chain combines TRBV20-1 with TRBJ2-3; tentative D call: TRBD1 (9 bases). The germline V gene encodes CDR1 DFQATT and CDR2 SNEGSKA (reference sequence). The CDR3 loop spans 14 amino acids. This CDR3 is CSVGRDRDTDTQYF. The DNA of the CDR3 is TGCAGCGTCGGGAGGGACAGGGACACAGATACGCAGTATTTT.

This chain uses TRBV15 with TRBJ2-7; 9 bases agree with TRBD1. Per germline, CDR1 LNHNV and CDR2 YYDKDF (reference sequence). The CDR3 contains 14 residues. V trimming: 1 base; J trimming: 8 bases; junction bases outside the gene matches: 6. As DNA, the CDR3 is TGTGCCACCAGCAGAGCTGACAGGGGGTACAAGCAGTACTTC. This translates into CATSRADRGYKQYF.

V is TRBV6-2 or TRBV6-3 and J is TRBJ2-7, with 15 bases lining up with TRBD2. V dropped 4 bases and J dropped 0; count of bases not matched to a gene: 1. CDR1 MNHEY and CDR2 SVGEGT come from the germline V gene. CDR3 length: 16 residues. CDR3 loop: CASSWTSGRASYEQYF. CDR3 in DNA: TGTGCCAGCAGTTGGACTAGCGGGAGGGCCTCCTACGAGCAGTACTTC.

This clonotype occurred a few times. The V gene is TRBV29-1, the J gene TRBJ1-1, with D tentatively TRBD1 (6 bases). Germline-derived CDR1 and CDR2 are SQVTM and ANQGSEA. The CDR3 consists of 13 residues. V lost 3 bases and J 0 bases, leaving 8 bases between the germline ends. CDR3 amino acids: CSVEGHMNTEAFF. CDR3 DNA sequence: TGCAGCGTTGAGGGACACATGAACACTGAAGCTTTCTTT.

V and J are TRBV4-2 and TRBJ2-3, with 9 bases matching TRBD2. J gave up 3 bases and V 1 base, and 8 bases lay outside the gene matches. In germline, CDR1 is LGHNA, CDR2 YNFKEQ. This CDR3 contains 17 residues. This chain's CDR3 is CASSQGSAGGRTDTQYF. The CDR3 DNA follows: TGTGCCAGCAGCCAAGGATCTGCGGGGGGGCGGACAGATACGCAGTATTTT.

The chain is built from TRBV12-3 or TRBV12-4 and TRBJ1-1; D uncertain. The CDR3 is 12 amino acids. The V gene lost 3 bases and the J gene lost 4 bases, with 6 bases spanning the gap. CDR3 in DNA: TGTGCCAGCAGTTTCGCAGGCACTGAAGCTTTCTTT. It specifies CASSFAGTEAFF.

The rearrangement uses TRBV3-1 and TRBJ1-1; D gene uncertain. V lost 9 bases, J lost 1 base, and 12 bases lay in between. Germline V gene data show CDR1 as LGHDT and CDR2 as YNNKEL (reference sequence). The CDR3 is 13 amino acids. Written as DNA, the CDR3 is TGTGCCAGTTCCAAGGAGGGGAACACTGAAGCTTTCTTT. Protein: CASSKEGNTEAFF.